One and the same sample provided the 32 T cell receptor beta chains below, sequenced in a study of OX40 agonist ivuxolimab in advanced cancers. Using immunoSEQ multiplex PCR, the repertoire was profiled, and TCRdb retains in-frame clones only, with some absent. This table has 98,000 or so clones, more than 85% appearing once. The material sequenced was CD4+ or CD8+ T cells sorted from blood, taken in a trial of the OX40 agonist ivuxolimab. The origin of the receptors is an adult with an advanced solid tumor such as melanoma, head and neck, liver or kidney cancer.

This chain links TRBV6-6 with TRBJ2-5, with 9 bases that match TRBD2. Germline trimming cut 5 bases from V and 2 bases from J; bases unmatched to any gene: 6. The CDR3 has 15 residues. Germline loops: CDR1 MNHNY, CDR2 SVGAGI (reference sequence). As DNA, the CDR3 is TGTGCCAGCAGTGGCGCGGGAGGGCTTCAAGAGACCCAGTACTTC. Amino acid sequence: CASSGAGGLQETQYF.

The chain uses TRBV5-1 and TRBJ1-3; D perhaps matches TRBD1 (5 bases). With 0 bases removed from V and 4 bases from J, the gap between germline ends came to 8 bases. The CDR3 sequence is 14 residues long. Germline V gene lookup returns CDR1 SGHRS and CDR2 YFSETQ. In nucleotides, the CDR3 is TGCGCCAGCAGCTTGGCGGGGCAGGGAAACACCATATATTTT. Translation gives CASSLAGQGNTIYF.

The chain carries TRBV30 and TRBJ2-5; 14 bases map to TRBD2. This CDR3 has 13 amino acids. Germline CDR1 is GTSNPN and CDR2 is SVGIG (reference sequence). Trimming removed 6 bases from V and 5 bases from J; junction bases left unmatched: 2. The CDR3, as DNA: TGTGCCTGCCGGACTAGCGGGAGGGAGACCCAGTACTTC. Translation: CACRTSGRETQYF.

The rearrangement links TRBV7-3 to TRBJ2-3, with D unclear. Germline CDR1 and CDR2: SGHTA and FQGTGA. V was trimmed by 3 bases and J by 4 bases, leaving 11 bases between them. The CDR3 totals 14 residues. DNA of the CDR3: TGTGCCAGCAGCTTCGCAAAGCTCCCAGATACGCAGTATTTT. This translates into CASSFAKLPDTQYF.

This rearrangement joins TRBV6-1 to TRBJ1-1, with D possibly matching TRBD1 (6 bases). Germline assignment: CDR1 MNHNS and CDR2 SASEGT. Deletions cut 7 bases from V and 5 bases from J, with 17 bases between. This CDR3 contains 14 residues. CDR3 sequence reads: CASIGGARGTEAFF. The CDR3 DNA reads TGTGCCAGCATCGGCGGGGCGAGGGGGACTGAAGCTTTCTTT.

The chain recombines TRBV19 with TRBJ1-6; D might be TRBD1 (5 bases). Germline loops: CDR1 LNHDA, CDR2 SQIVND (reference sequence). The CDR3 consists of 14 residues. V shed 8 bases and J shed 6 bases, with 14 bases lying between them. The CDR3: CASGAGGRNSPLHF. Here the CDR3 DNA reads TGTGCCAGTGGAGCGGGGGGTCGTAATTCACCCCTCCACTTT.

The chain joins TRBV7-2 to TRBJ1-2, with 7 bases lining up with TRBD1. Germline CDR1 and CDR2: SGHTA and FQGNSA. The CDR3 runs to 13 residues. Germline trimming cut 5 bases from V and 3 bases from J; bases unmatched to any gene: 3. CDR3 nucleotide sequence: TGTGCCAGCAGCGCGGGACAGTACTATGGCTACACCTTC. Amino acids: CASSAGQYYGYTF.

V gene TRBV5-4 combines with J gene TRBJ2-7; 7 bases fit TRBD2. V dropped 4 bases and J dropped 5; count of bases not matched to a gene: 9. The germline gives CDR1 SGHNT, CDR2 YYREEE (reference sequence). The length of the CDR3 is 14 residues. The CDR3, as DNA: TGTGCCAGCAGCGCGGGGGTCGGGGACCACGAGCAGTACGTC. It is translated as CASSAGVGDHEQYV.

The chain is built from TRBV6-7 and TRBJ1-5; the D is unclear. Being an ORF, TRBV6-7 has a function that is uncertain. This CDR3 has 12 residues. Trimming left V 6 bases short and J 4 bases short, with 7 bases between. The CDR3 sequence: CASRVSNQPQHF. CDR3 in DNA: TGTGCCAGCAGGGTTTCAAATCAGCCCCAGCATTTT.

The chain recombines TRBV6-6 with TRBJ2-5, with 13 bases matching TRBD2. The CDR3 runs to 15 residues. J lost 1 base, V lost 5 bases, and 1 base had no gene match. Per the germline V gene, CDR1 is MNHNY and CDR2 is SVGAGI (reference sequence). The CDR3 DNA reads TGTGCCAGCAGTCGGACTAGCGGGAGCCAAGAGACCCAGTACTTC. Translating gives CASSRTSGSQETQYF.

The sample holds a few counts of this clone. V gene TRBV27 combines with J gene TRBJ1-1; D may be TRBD1 (6 bases). Germline loops: CDR1 MNHEY, CDR2 SMNVEV (reference sequence). V lost 5 bases and J lost 8, with 15 bases in between. This CDR3 spans 13 amino acids. CDR3 loop: CASSTTNRVEAFF. CDR3 nucleotide sequence: TGTGCCAGCAGTACGACTAACAGGGTGGAAGCTTTCTTT.

The J gene is TRBJ2-2, the V gene TRBV7-9; D possibly corresponds to TRBD1 (6 bases). Germline lookup yields CDR1 SEHNR and CDR2 FQNEAQ (reference sequence). Between the trimmed V and J ends, which lost 11 bases and 6 bases, there was a span of 19 bases. The length of the CDR3 is 14 residues. For the CDR3, the DNA is TGTGCCTCCCCAGGCAGGGGCGAGGCCGGGGAGCTGTTTTTT. Protein: CASPGRGEAGELFF.

V is TRBV7-8 and J is TRBJ1-3; D gene uncertain. The CDR3 is 15 residues long. V was trimmed by 5 bases and J by 0 bases, leaving 11 bases between them. Germline assignment: CDR1 SGHVS and CDR2 FQNEAQ. The CDR3 reads CASSPQELSGNTIYF. For the CDR3, the DNA is TGTGCCAGCAGCCCCCAGGAGCTCTCTGGAAACACCATATATTTT.

J is TRBJ2-1 and V is TRBV9, with D hard to call. This CDR3 is built from 14 residues. The ends were cut back, 4 bases at V and 5 bases at J, with 13 bases in the middle. The germline CDR1 and CDR2 sequences are SGDLS and YYNGEE. The CDR3 DNA follows: TGTGCCAGCAGCCCATCAGGCTATGACAATGAGCAGTTCTTC. Translated: CASSPSGYDNEQFF.

CDR3 DNA: TGTGCCAGCTCCAGGGCCGGGCATCAAGGAGAAAAACTGTTTTTT. This gives the protein CASSRAGHQGEKLFF. The chain carries TRBV18 and TRBJ1-4; D may be TRBD1 (5 bases). The V gene lost 6 bases and the J gene lost 8 bases, with 19 bases spanning the gap. The CDR3 sequence is 15 residues long. Germline CDR1 reads KGHSH; CDR2 reads LQKENI.

The chain links TRBV6-5 to TRBJ2-7; D perhaps matches TRBD2 (6 bases). This CDR3 is built from 13 residues. Between the trimmed V and J ends, which lost 5 bases and 7 bases, there was a span of 15 bases. CDR1 MNHEY and CDR2 SVGAGI come from the germline V gene. CDR3 sequence reads: CASSVSRGREQYF. The CDR3 DNA reads as TGTGCCAGCAGTGTCAGCCGGGGGAGAGAGCAGTACTTC.

This chain links TRBV28 with TRBJ2-7; TRBD1 agrees at 8 bases. This CDR3 has 14 amino acids. Germline CDR1 and CDR2: MDHEN and SYDVKM. V gave up 6 bases and J gave up 4 bases; unmatched junction bases: 8. In DNA, the CDR3 is TGTGCCAGCAGCACCGACAGGGGCACGTACGAGCAGTACTTC. It encodes CASSTDRGTYEQYF.

The chain recombines TRBV29-1 with TRBJ2-7; TRBD2 might be the D (5 bases). This CDR3 spans 13 amino acids. Germline CDR1 SQVTM, CDR2 ANQGSEA. Between the trimmed V and J ends, which lost 4 bases and 3 bases, there was a span of 13 bases. The CDR3 region is CSVASGLRYEQYF. The CDR3 nucleotides are TGCAGCGTTGCAAGCGGCCTTCGCTACGAGCAGTACTTC.

The chain recombines TRBV5-4 with TRBJ2-2; maybe TRBD2 (6 bases). Germline values: CDR1 SGHNT, CDR2 YYREEE (reference sequence). With 1 base removed from V and 1 base from J, the gap between germline ends came to 11 bases. This CDR3 is 16 amino acids long. The CDR3 sequence: CASSLSARGNTGELFF. CDR3 DNA: TGTGCCAGCAGCTTGTCTGCGCGGGGGAACACCGGGGAGCTGTTTTTT.

This sequence joins TRBV6-5 and TRBJ2-5; D is undetermined. The CDR3 totals 13 residues. Trimming removed 5 bases at V and 5 bases at J, with 12 bases between. Germline V gives CDR1 MNHEY, CDR2 SVGAGI. In DNA, the CDR3 is TGTGCCAGCAGTCCCCGGGTCAGGGAGACCCAGTACTTC. It is translated as CASSPRVRETQYF.

The CDR3 region is CAIRGRANTGELFF. CDR3 DNA: TGTGCCATCAGGGGACGGGCGAACACCGGGGAGCTGTTTTTT. The chain is built from TRBV10-3 and TRBJ2-2; either TRBD1 or TRBD2 may fit D (5 bases each). This CDR3 is built from 14 residues. Looked up from germline, CDR1 is ENHRY and CDR2 is SYGVKD. V gave up 6 bases and J gave up 0 bases, with 8 bases separating them.

This chain uses TRBV9 with TRBJ2-2, with 11 bases aligning to TRBD2. Germline CDR1 is SGDLS and CDR2 is YYNGEE. This CDR3 has 16 amino acids. V lost 1 base to trimming and J lost 5 bases; unmatched junction nucleotides: 4. This CDR3 is CASSVRLAGGTGELFF. As DNA, the CDR3 is TGTGCCAGCAGCGTAAGATTAGCGGGAGGGACCGGGGAGCTGTTTTTT. The complete variable domain, with remaining parts taken from reference TRBV9 and TRBJ2-2, reads DSGVTQTPKHLITATGQRVTLRCSPRSGDLSVYWYQQSLDQGLQFLIQYYNGEERAKGNILERFSAQQFPDLHSELNLSSLELGDSALYFCASSVRLAGGTGELFFGEGSRLTVL.

The genes are TRBV7-2 and TRBJ2-7; maybe TRBD2 (6 bases). V was pared by 5 bases and J by 3 bases, with 20 bases between. Germline values: CDR1 SGHTA, CDR2 FQGNSA. The CDR3 totals 16 residues. Here the CDR3 reads CASSLHLARPGYEQYF. DNA for the CDR3: TGTGCCAGCAGCCTCCACCTAGCGAGGCCCGGCTACGAGCAGTACTTC.

This clone was detected only a few times. In DNA, the CDR3 is TGTGCCAGCAGTGCCCAAAGGGAAGGGGCCTATGGCTACACCTTC. Protein sequence: CASSAQREGAYGYTF. The chain carries TRBV6-1 and TRBJ1-2; the D gene is possibly TRBD1 (5 bases). Germline V gives CDR1 MNHNS, CDR2 SASEGT. V gave up 4 bases and J gave up 4 bases, with 16 bases separating them. The CDR3 totals 15 residues.

This clone was seen a handful of times. The same CDR3 can be traced to other DNA sequences in this sample. V and J are TRBV5-1 and TRBJ2-5; weak D call: TRBD1 (5 bases). Per the germline V gene, CDR1 is SGHRS and CDR2 is YFSETQ. The CDR3 sequence is 11 residues long. Trimming removed 4 bases at V and 5 bases at J, with 6 bases between. As DNA, the CDR3 is TGCGCCAGCAGCCCAGGGGAGACCCAGTACTTC. This translates into CASSPGETQYF. The full variable domain, completed using reference TRBV5-1 and TRBJ2-5, is KAGVTQTPRYLIKTRGQQVTLSCSPISGHRSVSWYQQTPGQGLQFLFEYFSETQRNKGNFPGRFSGRQFSNSRSEMNVSTLELGDSALYLCASSPGETQYFGPGTRLLVL.

This chain joins TRBV6-1 and TRBJ1-4, with D possibly TRBD1 on 5 matching bases. The germline V gene encodes CDR1 MNHNS and CDR2 SASEGT. V was pared by 2 bases and J by 8 bases, with 15 bases between. The CDR3 contains 15 residues. Here the CDR3 DNA reads TGTGCCAGCAGTGAAAGGTGGCAGGGTGAAGAAAAACTGTTTTTT. Translation gives CASSERWQGEEKLFF.

This rearrangement joins TRBV4-3 to TRBJ1-5, with no clear D. There are 15 residues in the CDR3. Germline CDR1 LGHNA, CDR2 YSLEER. Trimming removed 0 bases at V and 5 bases at J, with 11 bases between. This CDR3 is CASSQDTGKDQPQHF. The CDR3 nucleotides are TGCGCCAGCAGCCAAGATACGGGTAAGGATCAGCCCCAGCATTTT.

The rearrangement uses TRBV18 and TRBJ1-1; D not resolved. The germline V gene has CDR1 KGHSH and CDR2 LQKENI. V was cut by 3 bases and J by 3 bases, with 14 bases left in between. The CDR3 contains 15 residues. The CDR3 DNA is TGTGCCAGCTCACCCCGCGACGCCCCGGACACTGAAGCTTTCTTT. Translated: CASSPRDAPDTEAFF.

This chain links TRBV9 with TRBJ2-2; D is perhaps TRBD1 (6 bases). Trimming stripped 0 bases from V and 2 bases from J, with 11 bases between. The CDR3 runs 16 residues. CDR1 and CDR2 (germline): SGDLS, YYNGEE. The chain's CDR3 is CASSVEPGHNTGELFF. CDR3 nucleotides: TGTGCCAGCAGCGTAGAACCGGGACACAACACCGGGGAGCTGTTTTTT.

The CDR3 here is CASSSLWGDREHEQFF. In nucleotides, the CDR3 is TGTGCCAGCAGTTCCCTATGGGGCGACAGGGAACATGAGCAGTTCTTC. V gene TRBV7-9 combines with J gene TRBJ2-1, with 7 positions matching TRBD1. The CDR3 spans 16 residues. V dropped 6 bases and J dropped 8; count of bases not matched to a gene: 16. Looked up from germline, CDR1 is SEHNR and CDR2 is FQNEAQ (reference sequence).

The chain employs TRBV6-5 and TRBJ2-1, with D possibly TRBD1 on 6 matching bases. This CDR3 is built from 11 residues. Germline V gene sequence: CDR1 MNHEY, CDR2 SVGAGI. Trimming removed 0 bases at V and 14 bases at J, with 8 bases between. The CDR3 loop is CASSYSNREFF. The CDR3 DNA reads as TGTGCCAGCAGTTACTCGAACAGGGAGTTCTTC.

The chain recombines TRBV13 with TRBJ1-1; TRBD1 aligns across 9 bases. The germline V gene has CDR1 PRHDT and CDR2 FYEKMQ (reference sequence). The junction had 2 bases not matched to a gene; V was cut back by 7 bases and J by 8 bases. This CDR3 has 11 amino acids. The CDR3 protein is CASTGQGEAFF. In DNA form, the CDR3 reads TGTGCCAGCACCGGACAGGGGGAAGCTTTCTTT.